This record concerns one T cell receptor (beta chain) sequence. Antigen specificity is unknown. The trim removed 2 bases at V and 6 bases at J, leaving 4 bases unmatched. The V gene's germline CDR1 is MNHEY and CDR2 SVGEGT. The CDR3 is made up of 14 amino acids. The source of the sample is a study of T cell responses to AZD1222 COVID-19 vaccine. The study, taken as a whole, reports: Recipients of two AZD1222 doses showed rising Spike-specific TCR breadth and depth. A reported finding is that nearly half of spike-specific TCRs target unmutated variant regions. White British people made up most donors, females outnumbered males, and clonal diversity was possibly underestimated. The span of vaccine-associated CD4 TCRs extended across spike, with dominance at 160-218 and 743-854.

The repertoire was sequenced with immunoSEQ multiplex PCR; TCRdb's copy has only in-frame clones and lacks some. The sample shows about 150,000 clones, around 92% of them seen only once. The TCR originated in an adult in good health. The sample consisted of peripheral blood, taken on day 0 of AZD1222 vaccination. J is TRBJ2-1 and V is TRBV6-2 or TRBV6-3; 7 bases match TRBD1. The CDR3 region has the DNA TGTGCCAGCAGTTACCATGGACAGGTCAATGAGCAGTTCTTC. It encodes CASSYHGQVNEQFF.